This T cell receptor beta chain was found in a study of patients and donors after allogeneic stem cell transplantation. To note about this clonotype: An end of the junction differs from the germline gene, which may be a read error.

CDR3 size: 18 residues. Germline lookup yields CDR1 MNHEY and CDR2 SVGAGI. TCRdb itself ran the RT-PCR reads through MiXCR, one entry per CDR3 protein. The sample has hundreds of thousands of distinct CDR3 sequences; 16% are singletons. The source of this sequence is a human donor who was either an allogeneic HSCT recipient or a stem cell or donor lymphocyte infusion donor (not recorded which). It is not recorded whose cells these are; they may come from a transplant donor. What was sequenced was blood, either unsorted or a sorted T cell fraction (not recorded which). V and J are TRBV6-5 and TRBJ2-1; D gene uncertain. The CDR3 region is CVSSYPVMAQSTVNEQFF. In DNA form, the CDR3 reads TGTGTCAGCAGTTACCCGGTAATGGCCCAATCAACCGTGAATGAGCAGTTCTTC.